Below are 3 T cell receptor beta chains sequenced from a single sample in a study of CD8 T cells in ankylosing spondylitis. TCRdb reanalysed the 5' RACE reads using MiXCR and keeps one entry per CDR3 protein. The sample yields around 230,000 distinct CDR3 sequences, under 8.5% seen once. The sequencing input was blood, either unsorted or a sorted T cell fraction (not recorded which). Source of these receptors: a female donor with ankylosing spondylitis or in good health (not recorded which).

In this sample, this clonotype turned up many times. The chain employs TRBV28 and TRBJ2-2, with D tentatively TRBD1 or TRBD2 (5 bases each). From germline, CDR1 is MDHEN and CDR2 SYDVKM. The CDR3 length is 15 residues. The V gene lost 3 bases and the J gene lost 0 bases, with 8 bases spanning the gap. CDR3 sequence (DNA): TGTGCCAGCAGTTTGGGACCACCGAACACCGGGGAGCTGTTTTTT. Its translation is CASSLGPPNTGELFF.

This clonotype was picked up many times. This chain's CDR3 is CASSVGLAHNEQFF. The CDR3 nucleotides are TGTGCCAGCAGCGTAGGTCTAGCCCACAATGAGCAGTTCTTC. The V and J genes are TRBV9 and TRBJ2-1, with D possibly TRBD2 on 5 matching bases. The CDR3 contains 14 residues. Trimming removed 0 bases at V and 5 bases at J, with 9 bases between. Germline V gene sequence: CDR1 SGDLS, CDR2 YYNGEE.

Many counts were recorded for this clonotype. V usage is TRBV20-1 and J usage is TRBJ1-1; D not resolved. The V and J ends lost 5 bases and 10 bases respectively, with 20 bases between them. CDR1 is DFQATT, CDR2 SNEGSKA, per germline (reference sequence). This CDR3 spans 13 amino acids. Here the CDR3 DNA reads TGCAGTGCTGGGCCTCCTGAGGTGGTTGGAGCTTTCTTT. It specifies CSAGPPEVVGAFF.